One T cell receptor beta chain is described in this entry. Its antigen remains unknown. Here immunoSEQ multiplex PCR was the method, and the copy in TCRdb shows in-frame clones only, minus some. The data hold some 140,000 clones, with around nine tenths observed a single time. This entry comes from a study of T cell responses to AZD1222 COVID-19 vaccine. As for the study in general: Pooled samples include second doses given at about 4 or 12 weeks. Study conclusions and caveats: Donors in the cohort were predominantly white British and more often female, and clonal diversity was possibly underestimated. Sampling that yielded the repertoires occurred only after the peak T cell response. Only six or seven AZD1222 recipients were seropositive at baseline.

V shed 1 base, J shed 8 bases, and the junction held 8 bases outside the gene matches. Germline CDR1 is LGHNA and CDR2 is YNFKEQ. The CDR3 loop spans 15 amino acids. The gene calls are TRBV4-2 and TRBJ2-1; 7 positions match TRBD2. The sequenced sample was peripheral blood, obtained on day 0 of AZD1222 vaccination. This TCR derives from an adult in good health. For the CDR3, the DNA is TGTGCCAGCAGCCAAGGGACTAGTAATCTCGATGAGCAGTTCTTC. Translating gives CASSQGTSNLDEQFF.